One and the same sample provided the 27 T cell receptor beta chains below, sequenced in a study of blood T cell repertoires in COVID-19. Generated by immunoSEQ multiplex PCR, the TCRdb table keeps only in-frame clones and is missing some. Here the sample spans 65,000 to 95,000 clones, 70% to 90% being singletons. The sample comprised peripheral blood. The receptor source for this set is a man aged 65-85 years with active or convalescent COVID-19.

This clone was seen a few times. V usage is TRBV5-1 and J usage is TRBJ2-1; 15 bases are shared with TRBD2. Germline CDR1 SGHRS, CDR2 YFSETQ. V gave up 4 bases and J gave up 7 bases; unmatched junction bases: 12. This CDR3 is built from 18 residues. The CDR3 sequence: CASSGLQKGLAGGNEQFF. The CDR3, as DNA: TGCGCCAGCAGCGGATTACAAAAGGGACTAGCGGGGGGAAATGAGCAGTTCTTC.

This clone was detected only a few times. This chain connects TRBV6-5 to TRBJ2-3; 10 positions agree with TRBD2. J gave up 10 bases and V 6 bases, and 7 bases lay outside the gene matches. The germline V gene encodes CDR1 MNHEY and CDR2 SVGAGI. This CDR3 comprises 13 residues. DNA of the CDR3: TGTGCCAGCAGCTCTAGCGGGGGAAGGTCGCAGTATTTT. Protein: CASSSSGGRSQYF.

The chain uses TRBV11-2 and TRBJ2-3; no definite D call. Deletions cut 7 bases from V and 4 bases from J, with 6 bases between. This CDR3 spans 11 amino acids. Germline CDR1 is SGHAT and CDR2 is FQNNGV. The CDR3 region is CASNSADTQYF. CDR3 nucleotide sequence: TGTGCCAGCAATTCGGCAGATACGCAGTATTTT.

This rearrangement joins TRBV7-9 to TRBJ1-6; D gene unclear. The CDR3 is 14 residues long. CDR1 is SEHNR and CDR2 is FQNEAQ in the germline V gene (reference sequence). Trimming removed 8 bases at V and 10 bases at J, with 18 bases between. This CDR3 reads CASAGRPRNSPLHF. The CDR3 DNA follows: TGTGCCAGCGCGGGCCGACCTAGGAACTCACCCCTCCACTTT.

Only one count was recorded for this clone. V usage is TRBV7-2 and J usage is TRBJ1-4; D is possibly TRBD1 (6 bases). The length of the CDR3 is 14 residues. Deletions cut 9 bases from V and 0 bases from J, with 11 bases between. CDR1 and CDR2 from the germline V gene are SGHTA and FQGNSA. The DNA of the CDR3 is TGTGCCAGTGGGGGGGGCCCAACTAATGAAAAACTGTTTTTT. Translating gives CASGGGPTNEKLFF.

The CDR3 bases are TGTGCCAGCAGCTTGTGGGACAGCTACTACAATGAGCAGTTCTTC. Its translation: CASSLWDSYYNEQFF. The chain links TRBV5-8 to TRBJ2-1, with 7 positions matching TRBD1. J lost 3 bases, V lost 1 base, and 4 bases had no gene match. CDR3 length: 15 amino acids. In germline, CDR1 is SGHTS, CDR2 YDEGEE.

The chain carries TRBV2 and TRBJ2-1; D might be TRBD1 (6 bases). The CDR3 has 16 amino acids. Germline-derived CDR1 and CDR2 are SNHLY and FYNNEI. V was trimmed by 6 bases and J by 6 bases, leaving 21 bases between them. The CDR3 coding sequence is TGTGCCAGCAGCGCCCTGGGACATGCGGGTCTCAATGAGCAGTTCTTC. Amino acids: CASSALGHAGLNEQFF.

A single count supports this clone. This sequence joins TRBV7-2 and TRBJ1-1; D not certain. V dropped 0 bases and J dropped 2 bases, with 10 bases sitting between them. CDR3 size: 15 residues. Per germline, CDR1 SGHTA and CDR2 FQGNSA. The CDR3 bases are TGTGCCAGCAGCTTAGCCGTCAATCTAAACACTGAAGCTTTCTTT. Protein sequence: CASSLAVNLNTEAFF.

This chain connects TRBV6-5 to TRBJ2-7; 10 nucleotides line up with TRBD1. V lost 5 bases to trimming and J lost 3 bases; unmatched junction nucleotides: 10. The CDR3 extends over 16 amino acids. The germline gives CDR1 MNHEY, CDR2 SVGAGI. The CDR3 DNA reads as TGTGCCAGCAGTCACTTCTCCGGGACAGGGGTCTACGAGCAGTACTTC. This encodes CASSHFSGTGVYEQYF.

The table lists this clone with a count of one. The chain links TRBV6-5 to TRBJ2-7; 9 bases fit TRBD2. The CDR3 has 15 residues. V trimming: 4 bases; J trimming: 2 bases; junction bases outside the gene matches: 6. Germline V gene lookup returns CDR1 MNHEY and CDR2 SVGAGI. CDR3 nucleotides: TGTGCCAGCAGTTCTTGGCGGGGGGGTACCTACGAGCAGTACTTC. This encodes CASSSWRGGTYEQYF.

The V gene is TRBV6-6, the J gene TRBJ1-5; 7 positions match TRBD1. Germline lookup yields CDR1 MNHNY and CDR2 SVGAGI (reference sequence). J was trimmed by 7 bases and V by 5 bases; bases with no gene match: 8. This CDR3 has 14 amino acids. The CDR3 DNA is TGTGCCAGCAGTGTGAGACAGGGTCAACAGCCCCAGCATTTT. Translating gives CASSVRQGQQPQHF.

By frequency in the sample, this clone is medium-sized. CDR3 nucleotides: TGTGCCAGCAGCTTAGGACTAGAAGAGACCCAGTACTTC. The encoded protein is CASSLGLEETQYF. V and J are TRBV7-8 and TRBJ2-5; perhaps TRBD2 as D (6 bases). Per the germline V gene, CDR1 is SGHVS and CDR2 is FQNEAQ. Trimming shortened V by 1 base and J by 3 bases, and 6 bases separated the two germline ends. This CDR3 is 13 amino acids long.

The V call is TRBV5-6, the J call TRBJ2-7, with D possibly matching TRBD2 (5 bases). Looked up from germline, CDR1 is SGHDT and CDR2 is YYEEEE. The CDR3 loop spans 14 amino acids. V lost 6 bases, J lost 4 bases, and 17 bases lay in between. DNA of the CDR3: TGTGCCAGCACCCGGTGGCGGGCGGCGTACGAGCAGTACTTC. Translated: CASTRWRAAYEQYF.

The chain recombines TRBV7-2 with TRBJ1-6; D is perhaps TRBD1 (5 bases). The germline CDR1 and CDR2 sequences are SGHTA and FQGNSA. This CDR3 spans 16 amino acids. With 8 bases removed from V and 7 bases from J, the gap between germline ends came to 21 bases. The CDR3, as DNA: TGTGCCAGCGGGGGGGATTTGAGTAGTAGGAATTCACCCCTCCACTTT. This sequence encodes CASGGDLSSRNSPLHF.

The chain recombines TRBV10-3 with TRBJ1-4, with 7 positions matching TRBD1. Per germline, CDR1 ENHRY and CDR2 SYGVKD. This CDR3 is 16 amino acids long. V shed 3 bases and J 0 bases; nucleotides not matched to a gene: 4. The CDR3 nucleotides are TGTGCCATCAGTGAAATGCAGGGGGCAACTAATGAAAAACTGTTTTTT. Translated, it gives CAISEMQGATNEKLFF.

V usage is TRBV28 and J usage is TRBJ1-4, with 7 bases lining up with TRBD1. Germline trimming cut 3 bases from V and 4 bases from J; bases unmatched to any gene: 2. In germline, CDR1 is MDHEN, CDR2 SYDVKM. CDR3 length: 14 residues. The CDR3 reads CASSLGQINEKLFF. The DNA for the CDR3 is TGTGCCAGCAGTTTGGGACAGATTAATGAAAAACTGTTTTTT.

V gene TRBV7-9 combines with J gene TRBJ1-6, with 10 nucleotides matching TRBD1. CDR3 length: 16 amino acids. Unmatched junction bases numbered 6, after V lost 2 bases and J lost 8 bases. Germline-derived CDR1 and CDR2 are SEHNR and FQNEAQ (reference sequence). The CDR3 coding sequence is TGTGCCAGCAGCTTAAAAGGGACAGGGGCTTATTCACCCCTCCACTTT. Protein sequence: CASSLKGTGAYSPLHF.

The CDR3 loop is CASSLGGNRGITDTQYF. The CDR3 bases are TGTGCCAGCAGCTTAGGTGGCAACAGGGGAATCACAGATACGCAGTATTTT. V gene TRBV7-9 combines with J gene TRBJ2-3; the match to TRBD1 covers 7 bases. Germline-derived CDR1 and CDR2 are SEHNR and FQNEAQ (reference sequence). The CDR3 is 17 amino acids. The trim removed 1 base at V and 2 bases at J, leaving 9 bases unmatched. Based on the CDR3 plus reference TRBV7-9 and TRBJ2-3, the full variable domain is DTGVSQNPRHKITKRGQNVTFRCDPISEHNRLYWYRQTLGQGPEFLTYFQNEAQLEKSRLLSDRFSAERPKGSFSTLEIQRTEQGDSAMYLCASSLGGNRGITDTQYFGPGTRLTVL.

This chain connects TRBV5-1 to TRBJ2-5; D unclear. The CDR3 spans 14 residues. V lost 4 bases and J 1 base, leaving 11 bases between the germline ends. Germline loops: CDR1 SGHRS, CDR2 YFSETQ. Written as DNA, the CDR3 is TGCGCCAGCAGCGTACTCAAAAGCCAAGAGACCCAGTACTTC. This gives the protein CASSVLKSQETQYF.

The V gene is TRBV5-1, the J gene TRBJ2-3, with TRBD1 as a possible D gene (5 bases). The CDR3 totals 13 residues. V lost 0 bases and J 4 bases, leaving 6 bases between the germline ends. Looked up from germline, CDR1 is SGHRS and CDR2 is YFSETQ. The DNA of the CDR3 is TGCGCCAGCAGCTTGGTAGGGGCAGATACGCAGTATTTT. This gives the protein CASSLVGADTQYF.

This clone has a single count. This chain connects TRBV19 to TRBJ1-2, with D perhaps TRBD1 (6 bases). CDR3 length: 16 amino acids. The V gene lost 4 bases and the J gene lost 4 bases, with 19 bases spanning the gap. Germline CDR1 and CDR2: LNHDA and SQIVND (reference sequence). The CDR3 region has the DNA TGTGCCAGTAGTACTACCTTGGGGGCTGGCGGCTATGGCTACACCTTC. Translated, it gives CASSTTLGAGGYGYTF.

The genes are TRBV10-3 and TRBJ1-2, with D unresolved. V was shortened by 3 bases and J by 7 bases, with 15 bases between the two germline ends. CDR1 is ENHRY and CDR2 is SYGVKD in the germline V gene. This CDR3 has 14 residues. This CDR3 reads CAISERGNEGGYTF. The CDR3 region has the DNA TGTGCCATCAGTGAAAGAGGCAATGAGGGTGGCTACACCTTC.

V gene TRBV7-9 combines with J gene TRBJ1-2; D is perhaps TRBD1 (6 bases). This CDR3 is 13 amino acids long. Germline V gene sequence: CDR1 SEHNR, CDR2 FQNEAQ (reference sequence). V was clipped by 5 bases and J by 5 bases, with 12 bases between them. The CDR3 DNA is TGTGCCAGCAGCCCCAGGACAGCATATGGCTACACCTTC. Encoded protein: CASSPRTAYGYTF.

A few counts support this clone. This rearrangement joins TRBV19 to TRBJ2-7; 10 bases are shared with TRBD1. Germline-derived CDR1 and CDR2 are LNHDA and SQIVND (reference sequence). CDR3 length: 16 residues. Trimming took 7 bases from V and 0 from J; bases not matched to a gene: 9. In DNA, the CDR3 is TGTGCCAGTAAGGAAACGGGACAGGGGAGCTCCTACGAGCAGTACTTC. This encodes CASKETGQGSSYEQYF.

Here the CDR3 DNA reads TGCGCCAGCAGCCGTACCGGGACAGGGAGGACTGAAGCTTTCTTT. It codes for CASSRTGTGRTEAFF. This chain connects TRBV4-3 to TRBJ1-1, with TRBD1 matching 9 bases. The CDR3 spans 15 residues. V lost 4 bases and J lost 5; bases outside the gene matches: 8. Per germline, CDR1 LGHNA and CDR2 YSLEER.

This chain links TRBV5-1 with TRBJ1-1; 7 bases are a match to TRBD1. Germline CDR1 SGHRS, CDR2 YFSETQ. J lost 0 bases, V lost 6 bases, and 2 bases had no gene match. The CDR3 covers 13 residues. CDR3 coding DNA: TGCGCCAGCAACCAGGGGGTGAACACTGAAGCTTTCTTT. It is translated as CASNQGVNTEAFF.

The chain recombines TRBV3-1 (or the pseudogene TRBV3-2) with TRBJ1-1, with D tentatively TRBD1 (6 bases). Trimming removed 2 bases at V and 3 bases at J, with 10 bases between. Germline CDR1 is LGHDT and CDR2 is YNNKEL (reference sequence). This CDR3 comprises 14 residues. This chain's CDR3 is CASSQFYRDTEAFF. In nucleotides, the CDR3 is TGTGCCAGCAGCCAATTTTACAGGGACACTGAAGCTTTCTTT.